The 18 T cell receptor beta chains in this list originate from one sample, sequenced in a study of blood T cells in healthy people across ages. It was with a sample-barcoded 5' primer and a J-beta primer mix that a second PCR of about 6 to 11 cycles was run. TCRdb ran MiXCR on the 5' RACE reads and lists one entry per CDR3 protein. Among approximately 940,000 distinct CDR3 sequences, 40% to 60% were seen once, and the ten largest hold under 15%. The sequenced sample was blood. All receptors derive from a man aged 25-45 years in good health.

J is TRBJ2-7 and V is TRBV4-1; D possibly corresponds to TRBD2 (6 bases). CDR1 MGHRA and CDR2 YSYEKL come from the germline V gene. The CDR3 contains 15 residues. The V gene lost 1 base and the J gene lost 2 bases, with 12 bases spanning the gap. CDR3 protein: CASSQAGTLTYEQYF. DNA of the CDR3: TGCGCCAGCAGCCAAGCCGGGACTTTAACCTACGAGCAGTACTTC.

The chain combines TRBV27 with TRBJ2-5, with 8 bases aligning to TRBD1. Germline-derived CDR1 and CDR2 are MNHEY and SMNVEV (reference sequence). V shed 5 bases and J 3 bases; nucleotides not matched to a gene: 11. There are 16 residues in the CDR3. The CDR3 loop is CASSITPDRAKETQYF. The DNA for the CDR3 is TGTGCCAGCAGTATCACCCCGGACAGGGCTAAAGAGACCCAGTACTTC.

Details on this clonotype: A read error may account for a junction end that differs from germline. The chain carries TRBV3-1 and TRBJ2-6, with D tentatively TRBD1 (5 bases). The CDR3 is 15 amino acids. Germline assignment: CDR1 LGHDT and CDR2 YNNKEL (reference sequence). This CDR3 is CASSQQGAGANVLAF. The CDR3 DNA follows: TGTGCCAGCAGCCAACAGGGTGCTGGGGCCAACGTCCTGGCTTTC.

Remarks on this clonotype: One end of the junction is discordant with germline, which a read error may explain. V is TRBV7-7 and J is TRBJ2-1; the match to TRBD2 covers 8 bases. The germline V gene has CDR1 SSHAT and CDR2 FNYEAQ (reference sequence). This CDR3 comprises 15 residues. The CDR3 coding sequence is TGTGCTAGCAGCCGGAGCGGGGGTCCATACAATGAGCAGTTCTTC. Amino acid sequence: CASSRSGGPYNEQFF.

The chain uses TRBV7-2 and TRBJ2-5; the D gene is possibly TRBD1 (5 bases). Matching the DNA end better, TRBJ2-7 makes the J call doubtful. The CDR3 length is 14 residues. The germline gives CDR1 SGHTA, CDR2 FQGNSA. Written as DNA, the CDR3 is TGTGCCAGCAGCTTATGGGGCCCCGACTACGAGCAGTACTTC. It translates to CASSLWGPDYEQYF.

The chain employs TRBV10-3 and TRBJ2-1, with D tentatively TRBD2 (5 bases). Germline V lookup: CDR1 ENHRY, CDR2 SYGVKD. The CDR3 spans 17 residues. Trimming shortened V by 7 bases and J by 0 bases, and 19 bases separated the two germline ends. DNA for the CDR3: TGTGCCATCACCGATATGGGGATTGGGAGCTCCTACAATGAGCAGTTCTTC. This translates into CAITDMGIGSSYNEQFF.

This clonotype was picked up a small number of times. Written as DNA, the CDR3 is TGTGCCAGCAGGAGGGGGGCCCTAAATGAAAAACTGTTTTTT. It is translated as CASRRGALNEKLFF. The chain is built from TRBV27 and TRBJ1-4; D is perhaps TRBD1 (6 bases). CDR1 is MNHEY and CDR2 is SMNVEV in the germline V gene (reference sequence). V lost 6 bases to trimming and J lost 5 bases, with 13 bases between them. The CDR3 covers 14 residues.

The chain has TRBV7-8 and TRBJ1-5, with D unclear. This CDR3 is 15 amino acids long. V was cut by 1 base and J by 0 bases, with 7 bases left in between. Germline V gene data show CDR1 as SGHVS and CDR2 as FQNEAQ. The CDR3 protein is CASSLEHLSNQPQHF. DNA of the CDR3: TGTGCCAGCAGCTTAGAACATCTTAGCAATCAGCCCCAGCATTTT.

The gene calls are TRBV9 and TRBJ2-3, with 12 bases that match TRBD2. The V gene end was trimmed by 4 bases and the J gene end by 5 bases; junction bases not matched to a gene: 8. The germline V gene encodes CDR1 SGDLS and CDR2 YYNGEE. The CDR3 loop spans 16 amino acids. Written as DNA, the CDR3 is TGTGCCAGCAGCCTGGGGACTAGCGGGTACCTAGATACGCAGTATTTT. It yields the protein CASSLGTSGYLDTQYF.

The rearrangement joins TRBV10-3 to TRBJ1-4, with TRBD1 identical over 8 bases. The germline CDR1 and CDR2 sequences are ENHRY and SYGVKD. The CDR3 spans 19 residues. V lost 3 bases and J lost 3; bases outside the gene matches: 15. The CDR3 loop reads CAISDPPGQVGGANEKLFF. CDR3 nucleotide sequence: TGTGCCATCAGTGACCCACCGGGACAGGTCGGCGGGGCTAATGAAAAACTGTTTTTT.

For this clonotype: One junction end disagrees with the germline gene, perhaps due to a read error. V usage is TRBV20-1 and J usage is TRBJ2-3, with 12 nucleotides matching TRBD2. The CDR3 has 17 residues. Looked up from germline, CDR1 is DFQATT and CDR2 is SNEGSKA (reference sequence). The chain's CDR3 is CSARDSKLAGGTDTQYF. CDR3 nucleotides: TGCAGTGCTAGAGATTCTAAACTAGCGGGGGGCACAGACACGCAGTATTTT.

This sequence joins TRBV10-3 and TRBJ2-5, with D tentatively TRBD2 (5 bases). The J call may be faulty, since TRBJ2-7 better matches the DNA end. Germline V gene lookup returns CDR1 ENHRY and CDR2 SYGVKD. There are 15 residues in the CDR3. The CDR3 DNA is TGTGCCATCAGGACTGTGGGAGCTCCTAATGGCGAGCAGTACTTC. This encodes CAIRTVGAPNGEQYF.

This clonotype was found a few times. The chain joins TRBV4-2 to TRBJ2-3, with D perhaps TRBD2 (5 bases). This CDR3 contains 15 residues. V dropped 1 base and J dropped 0 bases, with 8 bases sitting between them. Germline V gives CDR1 LGHNA, CDR2 YNFKEQ. CDR3 nucleotide sequence: TGTGCCAGCAGCCAAGCGGGGAGTAGCACAGATACGCAGTATTTT. Translation: CASSQAGSSTDTQYF.

This clonotype was observed a few times. This rearrangement joins TRBV7-2 to TRBJ2-7; D not resolved. Germline V gene data show CDR1 as SGHTA and CDR2 as FQGNSA. Trimming left V 0 bases short and J 4 bases short, with 10 bases between. The CDR3 has 14 residues. The CDR3 DNA sequence: TGTGCCAGCAGCTTAGCAGGGAAAACTTACGAGCAGTACTTC. Residues: CASSLAGKTYEQYF. Together with reference TRBV7-2 and TRBJ2-7, the CDR3 gives the full variable domain: GAGVSQSPSNKVTEKGKDVELRCDPISGHTALYWYRQSLGQGLEFLIYFQGNSAPDKSGLPSDRFSAERTGGSVSTLTIQRTQQEDSAVYLCASSLAGKTYEQYFGPGTRLTVT.

The rearrangement joins TRBV20-1 to TRBJ1-2; 7 bases map to TRBD1. V was clipped by 5 bases and J by 8 bases; unmatched bases: 5. Germline V CDR1 and CDR2: DFQATT, SNEGSKA (reference sequence). The CDR3 spans 11 residues. The CDR3 nucleotides read TGCAGTGCTCCGACAGGGACCGGCTACACCTTC. This codes for CSAPTGTGYTF.

The chain has TRBV7-3 and TRBJ2-5; tentatively, D is TRBD2 (5 bases). Trimming took off 1 base at V and 11 bases at J, with 17 bases between the two ends. This CDR3 is 14 amino acids long. Germline CDR1 is SGHTA and CDR2 is FQGTGA. The CDR3, as DNA: TGTGCCAGCAGCTTAAGCCTTGAGTCGGAGGAGCAGTACTTC. Protein product: CASSLSLESEEQYF.

The V and J genes are TRBV2 and TRBJ2-5, with 9 bases fitting TRBD2. CDR3 length: 14 residues. The V segment lost 4 bases and the J segment 1 base; nucleotides outside the gene matches: 1. CDR1 and CDR2 (germline): SNHLY, FYNNEI. The CDR3 sequence is CASSGLAAQETQYF. DNA of the CDR3: TGTGCCAGCAGTGGACTAGCGGCCCAAGAGACCCAGTACTTC.

The chain couples TRBV11-3 to TRBJ2-5; tentatively, D is TRBD1 or TRBD2 (5 bases each). CDR1 is SGHNT and CDR2 is YENEEA in the germline V gene. V was trimmed by 7 bases and J by 4 bases, leaving 13 bases between them. The CDR3 consists of 13 residues. Written as DNA, the CDR3 is TGTGCCAGCAATCCAGGGACGTCAGAGACCCAGTACTTC. This sequence encodes CASNPGTSETQYF.